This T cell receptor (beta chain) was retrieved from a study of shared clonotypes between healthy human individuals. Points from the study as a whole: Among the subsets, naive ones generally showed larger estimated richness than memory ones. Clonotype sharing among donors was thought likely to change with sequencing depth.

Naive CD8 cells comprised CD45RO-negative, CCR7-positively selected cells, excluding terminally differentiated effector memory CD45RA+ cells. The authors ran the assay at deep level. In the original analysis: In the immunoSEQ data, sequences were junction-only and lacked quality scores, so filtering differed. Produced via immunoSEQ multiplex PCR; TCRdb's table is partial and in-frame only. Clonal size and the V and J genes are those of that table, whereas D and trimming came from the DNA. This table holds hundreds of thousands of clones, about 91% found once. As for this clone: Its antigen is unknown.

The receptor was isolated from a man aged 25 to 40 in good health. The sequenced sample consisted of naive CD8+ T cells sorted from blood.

The CDR3 DNA is TGTGCCAGCAGCTTACCGGGACCAAAAAACATTCAGTACTTC. It translates to CASSLPGPKNIQYF. The chain combines TRBV11-3 with TRBJ2-4; D is possibly TRBD1 or TRBD2 (5 bases each). The CDR3 has 14 amino acids. In germline, CDR1 is SGHNT, CDR2 YENEEA. V shed 2 bases and J shed 4 bases, with 9 bases lying between them.